The following is a T cell receptor beta chain sequence with its context. Its antigen is not identified. Sequencing used immunoSEQ version 4 in survey mode. Genomic DNA was diluted to 9 to 10 ng/uL, up to 1 ug per sample. Generated by immunoSEQ multiplex PCR, the TCRdb table keeps only in-frame clones and is missing some. The sample contains about 36,000 clones, over 75% of which appear only once. The data derive from a study of persistence of HIV-infected CD4 T cells. Study-level information: Median time on suppressive ART was around eight years.

The CDR3 totals 14 residues. Trimming took off 5 bases at V and 0 bases at J, with 10 bases between the two ends. The germline gives CDR1 SGHNT, CDR2 YENEEA. The stimulus was an HIV-1 Gag 15-mer peptide pool, approximately 0.93 ug/peptide/mL. CD40L-negative CD69-negative CD45RO-high memory CD4+ T cells were sorted as populations depleted of antigen-responding cells. Adults with HIV-1 started suppressive ART while chronically infected. Donors had CD4+ T cell counts above 400 cells/uL and were CMV-seropositive. The sequences come from cultured CD4+ T cells from PBMCs, collected from a patient who received antiretroviral therapy. The TCR comes from an adult with HIV. The donor label of this sample is uncertain. The chain carries TRBV11-3 and TRBJ1-1; D call uncertain. Here the CDR3 reads CASSTGQMNTEAFF. The CDR3 coding sequence is TGTGCCAGCAGCACCGGTCAGATGAACACTGAAGCTTTCTTT. The full variable domain, with the rest looked up from reference TRBV11-3 and TRBJ1-1, is EAGVVQSPRYKIIEKKQPVAFWCNPISGHNTLYWYLQNLGQGPELLIRYENEEAVDDSQLPKDRFSAERLKGVDSTLKIQPAELGDSAVYLCASSTGQMNTEAFFGQGTRLTVV.